This TCR beta chain was identified in a study of cytomegalovirus exposure and HLA in healthy donors. Findings and limits, study-wide: Presence/absence analyses rested on an assumption that sequencing depth was roughly uniform across donors.

A multiplex PCR was run with 60 Vbeta primers and 13 Jbeta primers. TCRdb keeps only in-frame clones here, not all; method: immunoSEQ multiplex PCR. The sample holds roughly 120,000 clones, more than 60% seen once. The count of this clone is one. Its antigen is not identified. Germline V lookup: CDR1 SGHNT, CDR2 YYREEE (reference sequence). V lost 4 bases to trimming and J lost 4 bases, with 21 bases between them. The CDR3 is 16 amino acids. The rearrangement uses TRBV5-4 and TRBJ2-7, with TRBD1 as a possible D gene (9 bases). The TCR was taken from a woman between 40 and 55 years old in good health and CMV-seronegative. The source material was PBMCs. The CDR3 here is CASSAQDRGLGYEQYF. In DNA form, the CDR3 reads TGTGCCAGCAGCGCGCAGGACAGGGGACTAGGGTACGAGCAGTACTTC.